Following are 18 T cell receptor beta chains from one sample sequenced in a study of glioma-infiltrating T cells after dendritic cell vaccination (dated by TCRdb to 2015 to 2016). The library was prepared using the immunoSEQ multiplex PCR assay. Drawn from immuneACCESS, this table holds only the in-frame rearrangements with V and J called that TCRdb kept. Clones are partly lost; checked studies trace under half to an unresolved V gene and leave the rest unexplained. The sample profile shows some 70,000 clones; roughly four fifths of them were found once. Together, the top ten hold 9% to 10% of the sample. This material consisted of blood, taken before dendritic cell vaccination. These receptors all stem from a human donor with glioblastoma.

The V gene is TRBV5-1, the J gene TRBJ1-2; 7 bases fit TRBD1. This CDR3 is built from 13 residues. CDR1 and CDR2 from the germline V gene are SGHRS and YFSETQ. V lost 4 bases to trimming and J lost 6 bases; unmatched junction nucleotides: 6. CDR3 amino acids: CASSTATGDGYTF. The CDR3 region has the DNA TGCGCCAGCAGCACTGCAACAGGGGATGGCTACACCTTC.

The chain couples TRBV28 to TRBJ2-7; 7 nucleotides line up with TRBD1. The germline V gene has CDR1 MDHEN and CDR2 SYDVKM. With V trimmed by 2 bases and J by 3 bases, 13 bases remained unmatched. This CDR3 has 17 residues. CDR3 sequence reads: CASSLTLGAGDSYEQYF. The CDR3 DNA follows: TGTGCCAGCAGTTTAACCCTGGGGGCTGGGGACAGCTACGAGCAGTACTTC.

This clone has only one observation. V gene TRBV12-5 combines with J gene TRBJ2-2; D not resolved. V gave up 1 base and J gave up 6 bases, with 6 bases separating them. Germline loops: CDR1 LGHNT, CDR2 FRNRAP. CDR3 length: 13 amino acids. Here the CDR3 DNA reads TGTGCTAGTGGTTTGGCCCCCTCCGGGGAGCTGTTTTTT. Its translation is CASGLAPSGELFF.

This sequence joins TRBV5-1 and TRBJ2-1; D possibly corresponds to TRBD2 (7 bases). CDR3 length equals 14 residues. In germline, CDR1 is SGHRS, CDR2 YFSETQ. Trimming pared 2 bases from V and 9 bases from J, leaving 15 bases between. The CDR3 here is CASSFGGAGIEQFF. The CDR3 region has the DNA TGCGCCAGCAGCTTTGGGGGGGCCGGGATTGAGCAGTTCTTC.

For the CDR3, the DNA is TGTGCCAGCAGCCAAAATATGAACACTGAAGCTTTCTTT. As protein: CASSQNMNTEAFF. The chain employs TRBV14 and TRBJ1-1; D gene unclear. There are 13 residues in the CDR3. Trimming removed 2 bases from V and 0 bases from J, with 4 bases in between. Germline-derived CDR1 and CDR2 are SGHDN and FVKESK.

The rearrangement joins TRBV11-3 to TRBJ2-7, with D possibly TRBD1 on 5 matching bases. Germline V CDR1 and CDR2: SGHNT, YENEEA. Trimming took 1 base from V and 6 from J, leaving 10 bases between them. CDR3 length equals 13 residues. In nucleotides, the CDR3 is TGTGCCAGCAGCTTAGCCCAGGGTAGCGAGCAGTACTTC. Translated, it gives CASSLAQGSEQYF.

The chain recombines TRBV15 with TRBJ1-4; TRBD1 might be the D (5 bases). The V and J ends lost 7 bases and 2 bases respectively, with 11 bases between them. The CDR3 contains 14 residues. CDR1 LNHNV and CDR2 YYDKDF come from the germline V gene (reference sequence). The CDR3 DNA reads as TGTGCCACCACCCTGGGGGGGACTAATGAAAAACTGTTTTTT. Translated: CATTLGGTNEKLFF.

This clone was found a few times. This chain uses TRBV5-4 with TRBJ1-1, with 7 bases lining up with TRBD1. This CDR3 contains 15 residues. The trim removed 3 bases at V and 2 bases at J, leaving 7 bases unmatched. Germline-derived CDR1 and CDR2 are SGHNT and YYREEE (reference sequence). The CDR3, as DNA: TGTGCCAGCAGCTGGCCGGGACAGCGAAACACTGAAGCTTTCTTT. This codes for CASSWPGQRNTEAFF.

V usage is TRBV9 and J usage is TRBJ1-1; D is undetermined. The CDR3 is 15 amino acids. Germline values: CDR1 SGDLS, CDR2 YYNGEE. V lost 4 bases to trimming and J lost 1 base, with 14 bases between them. CDR3 coding DNA: TGTGCCAGCAGCCCCGAGGTCCGGCAGAACACTGAAGCTTTCTTT. It codes for CASSPEVRQNTEAFF.

This clone has ten or more counts. V gene TRBV10-3 combines with J gene TRBJ1-3, with D unresolved. This CDR3 has 13 residues. Trimming pared 7 bases from V and 2 bases from J, leaving 9 bases between. Germline CDR1 reads ENHRY; CDR2 reads SYGVKD. The CDR3 DNA follows: TGTGCCATCATGATGGGCGCTGGAAACACCATATATTTT. Encoded protein: CAIMMGAGNTIYF.

The sample holds a few counts of this clone. The chain couples TRBV11-2 to TRBJ1-2, with TRBD1 as a possible D gene (5 bases). Trimming pared 5 bases from V and 5 bases from J, leaving 18 bases between. The CDR3 has 15 amino acids. Germline-derived CDR1 and CDR2 are SGHAT and FQNNGV. The CDR3 DNA is TGTGCCAGCAGCGACAGACGATTAGGGTCATATGGCTACACCTTC. The encoded protein is CASSDRRLGSYGYTF.

The chain links TRBV5-1 to TRBJ2-5, with 8 bases lining up with TRBD2. Germline trimming cut 3 bases from V and 4 bases from J; bases unmatched to any gene: 8. Germline values: CDR1 SGHRS, CDR2 YFSETQ. The CDR3 extends over 15 amino acids. DNA of the CDR3: TGCGCCAGCAGCTCCCTGGGACTAGAGAGAGAGACCCAGTACTTC. Amino acids: CASSSLGLERETQYF.

The chain employs TRBV4-2 and TRBJ2-3, with D maybe TRBD2 (6 bases). The CDR3 runs to 17 residues. Germline loops: CDR1 LGHNA, CDR2 YNFKEQ. V lost 0 bases to trimming and J lost 1 base, with 14 bases between them. CDR3: CASSQEGRGIGTDTQYF. The CDR3 DNA is TGTGCCAGCAGCCAAGAGGGACGGGGGATTGGCACAGATACGCAGTATTTT.

This clone was seen only once. This sequence joins TRBV18 and TRBJ1-2; no firm D call. The CDR3 covers 13 residues. CDR1 is KGHSH and CDR2 is LQKENI in the germline V gene. V dropped 3 bases and J dropped 5 bases, with 10 bases sitting between them. Here the CDR3 reads CASSPGRDYGYTF. Here the CDR3 DNA reads TGTGCCAGCTCACCGGGCAGAGATTATGGCTACACCTTC.

The chain carries TRBV15 and TRBJ2-1; D is perhaps TRBD2 (5 bases). This CDR3 spans 15 amino acids. The V end was cut by 3 bases, the J end by 0 bases, with 9 bases between. Germline CDR1 is LNHNV and CDR2 is YYDKDF (reference sequence). The CDR3 DNA sequence: TGTGCCACCAGCAGGACGGGGAGCTCCTACAATGAGCAGTTCTTC. Protein: CATSRTGSSYNEQFF.

The chain joins TRBV10-2 to TRBJ1-5, with 7 bases fitting TRBD1. Germline CDR1 WSHSY, CDR2 SAAADI. After removal of 7 bases from V and 4 bases from J, the junction contained 4 bases not matched to a gene. The CDR3 totals 13 residues. CDR3 in DNA: TGCGCCAGCAACCGGGACAGAAATCAGCCCCAGCATTTT. Amino acids: CASNRDRNQPQHF.

The chain is built from TRBV7-9 and TRBJ1-6; weak D call: TRBD1 (5 bases). CDR1 SEHNR and CDR2 FQNEAQ come from the germline V gene (reference sequence). V lost 0 bases and J lost 8, with 8 bases in between. This CDR3 is built from 14 residues. CDR3 region: CASSLAWTHSPLHF. CDR3 nucleotides: TGTGCCAGCAGCTTAGCCTGGACACATTCACCCCTCCACTTT. Supplemented by reference TRBV7-9 and TRBJ1-6, the full variable domain reads DTGVSQNPRHKITKRGQNVTFRCDPISEHNRLYWYRQTLGQGPEFLTYFQNEAQLEKSRLLSDRFSAERPKGSFSTLEIQRTEQGDSAMYLCASSLAWTHSPLHFGNGTRLTVT.

The CDR3 loop is CASSLQGSEKLFF. The CDR3 coding sequence is TGCGCCAGCAGTCTCCAGGGGAGTGAAAAACTGTTTTTT. V gene TRBV5-1 combines with J gene TRBJ1-4; D may be TRBD1 (6 bases). Trimming removed 5 bases at V and 7 bases at J, with 12 bases between. The CDR3 has 13 residues. Germline V CDR1 and CDR2: SGHRS, YFSETQ.